The 13 T cell receptor beta chains below were found in one sample sequenced in a study of CD8 T cells in Susac syndrome. Random hexamers were used to reverse transcribe an amount of about 0.45 to 1 ug RNA. Each CDR3 protein gets one entry after TCRdb re-called the immunoSEQ multiplex PCR reads with MiXCR. The sample lists approximately 180,000 distinct CDR3 sequences; roughly nine tenths were seen once. Sequenced material: CD4+ T cells from PBMCs. These receptor sequences come from a human donor with Susac syndrome.

This clonotype came up once. V usage is TRBV7-9 and J usage is TRBJ1-2, with 7 bases identical to TRBD1. The germline CDR1 and CDR2 sequences are SEHNR and FQNEAQ (reference sequence). The CDR3 length is 14 residues. V trimming: 5 bases; J trimming: 5 bases; junction bases outside the gene matches: 8. CDR3 in amino acids: CASSVGQISYGYTF. Written as DNA, the CDR3 is TGTGCCAGCAGCGTGGGACAGATCTCTTATGGCTACACCTTC.

The rearrangement uses TRBV2 and TRBJ1-1; possibly TRBD1 for D (5 bases). V was cut by 0 bases and J by 8 bases, with 13 bases left in between. The CDR3 length is 14 residues. Germline V lookup: CDR1 SNHLY, CDR2 FYNNEI. DNA of the CDR3: TGTGCCAGCAGTGAAGCGCTTCAGGGAACAGAAGCTTTCTTT. Translating it yields CASSEALQGTEAFF.

The rearrangement joins TRBV4-2 to TRBJ2-7, with D possibly TRBD2 on 5 matching bases. Germline-derived CDR1 and CDR2 are LGHNA and YNFKEQ. The germline V and J ends were trimmed by 1 base and 7 bases, with 17 bases remaining between them. The CDR3 spans 15 residues. The CDR3 nucleotides are TGTGCCAGCAGCCAAGCGTCCCAGGCGTCGGGGGAGCAGTACTTC. This gives the protein CASSQASQASGEQYF.

The chain uses TRBV9 and TRBJ2-7, with 8 bases identical to TRBD1. V lost 3 bases, J lost 4 bases, and 9 bases stayed unmatched. This CDR3 has 15 residues. Germline loops: CDR1 SGDLS, CDR2 YYNGEE. CDR3: CASSAWTGNNYEQYF. DNA for the CDR3: TGTGCCAGCAGCGCATGGACAGGGAATAATTACGAGCAGTACTTC.

The chain links TRBV25-1 to TRBJ2-7, with 13 positions matching TRBD2. V was clipped by 5 bases and J by 2 bases; unmatched bases: 6. The CDR3 has 16 residues. Germline V CDR1 and CDR2: MGHDK, SYGVNS. This CDR3 is CASSPRTSGSAYEQYF. The CDR3 region has the DNA TGTGCCAGCAGTCCCCGGACTAGCGGGAGTGCCTACGAGCAGTACTTC.

The chain uses TRBV30 and TRBJ1-2; D ambiguous. CDR3 size: 12 residues. The germline V gene has CDR1 GTSNPN and CDR2 SVGIG (reference sequence). V lost 5 bases, J lost 0 bases, and 7 bases lay in between. The chain's CDR3 is CAWDGSNYGYTF. CDR3 coding DNA: TGTGCCTGGGACGGCTCTAACTATGGCTACACCTTC.

This clonotype was detected a few times. The V and J genes are TRBV27 and TRBJ1-3; D unclear. Trimming removed 0 bases at V and 0 bases at J, with 6 bases between. Looked up from germline, CDR1 is MNHEY and CDR2 is SMNVEV (reference sequence). The CDR3 contains 15 residues. The CDR3, as DNA: TGTGCCAGCAGTTTATCTCGCCTCTCTGGAAACACCATATATTTT. It is translated as CASSLSRLSGNTIYF.

The V and J genes are TRBV11-2 and TRBJ1-4; D call uncertain. The germline V gene has CDR1 SGHAT and CDR2 FQNNGV. The CDR3 has 16 amino acids. Trimming pared 2 bases from V and 8 bases from J, leaving 18 bases between. The chain's CDR3 is CASSLFKGVGREKLFF. The CDR3 DNA follows: TGTGCCAGCAGCTTATTCAAAGGCGTCGGGAGGGAAAAACTGTTTTTT.

The genes are TRBV20-1 and TRBJ2-6; a weak D match, TRBD2 (6 bases). V lost 3 bases to trimming and J lost 0 bases, with 12 bases between them. The CDR3 runs 16 residues. CDR1 DFQATT and CDR2 SNEGSKA come from the germline V gene (reference sequence). The CDR3 protein is CSASGGSVSGANVLTF. The CDR3 DNA sequence: TGCAGTGCTAGCGGAGGGTCCGTCTCTGGGGCCAACGTCCTGACTTTC.

The rearrangement links TRBV5-1 to TRBJ2-2; D not certain. V was pared by 4 bases and J by 6 bases, with 13 bases between. The CDR3 is made up of 14 amino acids. Germline lookup yields CDR1 SGHRS and CDR2 YFSETQ. The CDR3 region has the DNA TGCGCCAGCAGCCCCGGACGTGGGGCCGGGGAGCTGTTTTTT. Amino acids: CASSPGRGAGELFF. Supplemented by reference TRBV5-1 and TRBJ2-2, the full variable domain reads KAGVTQTPRYLIKTRGQQVTLSCSPISGHRSVSWYQQTPGQGLQFLFEYFSETQRNKGNFPGRFSGRQFSNSRSEMNVSTLELGDSALYLCASSPGRGAGELFFGEGSRLTVL.

This sequence joins TRBV18 and TRBJ2-7, with D perhaps TRBD1 or TRBD2 (5 bases each). The CDR3 runs 15 residues. V gave up 3 bases and J gave up 3 bases, with 15 bases separating them. Looked up from germline, CDR1 is KGHSH and CDR2 is LQKENI. CDR3 residues: CASSPPNPGRYEQYF. In nucleotides, the CDR3 is TGTGCCAGCTCACCGCCCAACCCGGGACGCTACGAGCAGTACTTC.

V and J are TRBV6-5 and TRBJ2-7, with 8 bases matching TRBD1. Germline loops: CDR1 MNHEY, CDR2 SVGAGI. V lost 0 bases, J lost 6 bases, and 10 bases stayed unmatched. The CDR3 runs 16 residues. The CDR3: CASSYSPGQEKAEQYF. The CDR3 DNA reads TGTGCCAGCAGTTACTCTCCGGGACAGGAAAAAGCCGAGCAGTACTTC.

The genes are TRBV4-1 and TRBJ2-2; 9 nucleotides align to TRBD1. The CDR3 is 16 residues long. Germline trimming cut 2 bases from V and 6 bases from J; bases unmatched to any gene: 7. Germline values: CDR1 MGHRA, CDR2 YSYEKL. DNA of the CDR3: TGCGCCAGCAGCCAATCTCGGGGACAGGGTGCCGGGGAGCTGTTTTTT. This gives the protein CASSQSRGQGAGELFF.